This record concerns one T cell receptor (beta chain) sequence. The specificity of this receptor is unknown. No base-level quality is on record; no much larger clone is a single base apart. This sample stems from a study of T cell responses to AZD1222 COVID-19 vaccine (dated by TCRdb to about 2021). About the study as a whole: Because spike-specific TCR depth and breadth did not differ between the two schedules, AZD1222 recipients who got a second dose at roughly 4 weeks were pooled with those who got a second dose at roughly 12 weeks. A total of more than 230 trial participants underwent TCR sequencing, of whom some 210 received two doses of AZD1222 and some 26 received two doses of the MenACWY control vaccine. Trial participants were enrolled by age into 18-55, 56-69 and 70-plus year subgroups, with approximately 150, 28 and 58 TCR-sequenced participants respectively.

The study at large found these results: Reportedly, almost half of the unique spike-specific TCRs recognized epitopes lying outside the regions that are mutated in the B.1.351 and B.1.1.7 variants. After two AZD1222 doses, both the breadth and the depth of spike-specific TCRs were significantly higher than at day 0 and than in MenACWY recipients. Conclusions about previously exposed vaccinees are limited, since just 6 or 7 AZD1222 recipients were seropositive for SARS-CoV-2 at baseline. The vaccine-associated CD4 TCRs covered the entire spike protein, and the dominant responses fell in regions 160-218 and 743-854. Participants were mostly white British and included more females than males, and it was suggested by the authors that clonal diversity may have been underestimated. Because no day 14 peak-response samples were available, the repertoires could be characterized only after the peak T cell response. In the small 56-69-year group, the increase in depth fell short of significance, most likely because of low power.

The CDR3 regions of human TCRbeta chains were analyzed by immunosequencing. The authors' analysis ran thus. Repertoire TCRs were matched against a reference library of SARS-CoV-2-specific TCRs generated with the MIRA antigen-specificity platform. Breadth was defined as the fraction of unique TCRs that were SARS-CoV-2-associated. Depth was defined as the fraction of total T cells that were SARS-CoV-2-associated. Using the MIRA data, every spike-specific TCR was mapped to the spike region that the TCR reacted to and assigned to either a CD4 or a CD8 class. Log10-transformed breadth and depth values were compared by one-way ANOVA with Sidak's multiple comparisons tests. In its TCRdb copy, this immuneACCESS table keeps in-frame sequences only and misses some clones. Where compared with another copy, unresolved V genes explain less than half of these, and the others have no known cause. V and J calls and clone size come straight from that table; D and trimming were deduced from the DNA. The sample records 150,000 to 180,000 clones, approximately 90% of which are singletons. Of the sample, 1.5% to 2% is held by the ten largest clones.

This sample's time point label indicates: baseline before first vaccination. Vaccinee samples came from UK trials COV001 and COV002, including a single-blind randomized controlled phase 2/3 trial of AZD1222 (ChAdOx1 nCoV-19) in healthy adults. Trial participant PBMC samples were collected at day 0 and day 28 after the second dose for TCRbeta chain sequencing. Sequencing used peripheral blood, obtained on day 0 of AZD1222 vaccination. This clonotype was obtained from an adult in good health.

CDR3 region: CATSDSLRGNQPQHF. The DNA sequence is TGTGCCACCAGTGATTCCTTACGAGGGAATCAGCCCCAGCATTTT. The rearranged chain carries TRBV24-1 and TRBJ1-5, with the D gene uncertain. The CDR3 runs 15 amino acids, cysteine and phenylalanine included. Left in the record is the CDR3 DNA by itself, 45 bases read in frame from the first base. CDR1 and CDR2 are drawn from the germline V gene: KGHDR, SFDVKD. V is cut by 2 bases and J by 4 bases, and the space between the germline ends is 11 bases.